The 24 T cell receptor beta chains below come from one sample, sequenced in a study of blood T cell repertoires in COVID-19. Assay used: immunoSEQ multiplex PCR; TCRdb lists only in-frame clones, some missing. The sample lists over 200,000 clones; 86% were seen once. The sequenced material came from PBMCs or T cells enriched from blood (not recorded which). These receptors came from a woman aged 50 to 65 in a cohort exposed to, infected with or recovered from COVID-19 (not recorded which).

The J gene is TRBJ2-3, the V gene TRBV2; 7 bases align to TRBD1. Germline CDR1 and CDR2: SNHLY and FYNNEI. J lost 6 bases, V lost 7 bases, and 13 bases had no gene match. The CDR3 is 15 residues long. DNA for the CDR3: TGTGCCAGCAAAAGACAGGGAACCGGTATGGATACGCAGTATTTT. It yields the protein CASKRQGTGMDTQYF.

The CDR3 DNA sequence: TGTGCCAGCAGCCCCGGGTATCCCAAAAACATTCAGTACTTC. Protein product: CASSPGYPKNIQYF. This chain uses TRBV27 with TRBJ2-4; D remains unclear. Germline V gives CDR1 MNHEY, CDR2 SMNVEV (reference sequence). V was pared by 6 bases and J by 2 bases, with 11 bases between. The CDR3 is 14 residues long.

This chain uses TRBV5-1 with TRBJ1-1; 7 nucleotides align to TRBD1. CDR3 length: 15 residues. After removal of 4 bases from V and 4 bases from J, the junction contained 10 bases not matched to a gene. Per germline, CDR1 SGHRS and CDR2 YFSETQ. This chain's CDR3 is CASSKTIGTVTEAFF. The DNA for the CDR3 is TGCGCCAGCAGCAAGACTATTGGGACAGTCACTGAAGCTTTCTTT.

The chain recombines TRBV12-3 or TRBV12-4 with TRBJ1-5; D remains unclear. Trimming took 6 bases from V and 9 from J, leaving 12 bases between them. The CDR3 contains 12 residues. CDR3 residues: CASSPAVGPQHF. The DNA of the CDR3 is TGTGCCAGCAGCCCCGCGGTCGGGCCCCAGCATTTT.

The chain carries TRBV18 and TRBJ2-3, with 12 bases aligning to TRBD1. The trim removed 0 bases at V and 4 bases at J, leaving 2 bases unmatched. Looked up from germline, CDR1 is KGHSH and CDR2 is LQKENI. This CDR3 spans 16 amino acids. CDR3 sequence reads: CASSPPGTGGPDTQYF. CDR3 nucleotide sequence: TGTGCCAGCTCACCACCCGGGACAGGGGGCCCAGATACGCAGTATTTT.

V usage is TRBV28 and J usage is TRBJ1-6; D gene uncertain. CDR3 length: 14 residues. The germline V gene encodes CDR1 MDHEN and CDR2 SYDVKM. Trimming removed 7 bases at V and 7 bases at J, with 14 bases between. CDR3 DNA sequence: TGTGCCAGCATCGATCCAGGCTTCAATTCACCCCTCCACTTT. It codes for CASIDPGFNSPLHF.

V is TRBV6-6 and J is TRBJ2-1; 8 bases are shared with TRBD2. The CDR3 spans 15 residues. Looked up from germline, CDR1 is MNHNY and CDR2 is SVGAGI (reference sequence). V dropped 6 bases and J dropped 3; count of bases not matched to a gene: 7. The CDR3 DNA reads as TGTGCCAGCAGCTCGGCCAGCGGGGGCTACAATGAGCAGTTCTTC. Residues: CASSSASGGYNEQFF.

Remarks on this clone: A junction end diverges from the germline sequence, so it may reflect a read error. CDR3 protein: CASSQVGRPERYF. The DNA of the CDR3 is TGCGCCAGCAGCCAAGTAGGCCGACCGGAGCGGTACTTC. The rearrangement links TRBV4-1 to TRBJ2-7; no firm D call. The CDR3 runs 13 residues. Germline assignment: CDR1 MGHRA and CDR2 YSYEKL.

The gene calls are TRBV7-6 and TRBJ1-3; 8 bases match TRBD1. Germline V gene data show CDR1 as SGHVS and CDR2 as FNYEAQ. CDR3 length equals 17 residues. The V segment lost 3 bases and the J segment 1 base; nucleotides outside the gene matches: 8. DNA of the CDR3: TGTGCCAGCAGCTTTCAGGGGGCTTGGAATTCTGGAAACACCATATATTTT. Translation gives CASSFQGAWNSGNTIYF.

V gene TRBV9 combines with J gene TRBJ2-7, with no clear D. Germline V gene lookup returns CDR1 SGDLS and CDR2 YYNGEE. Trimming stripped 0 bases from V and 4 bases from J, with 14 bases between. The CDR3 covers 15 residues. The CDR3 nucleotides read TGTGCCAGCAGCGTAGAACCCTTGCTACTTTACGAGCAGTACTTC. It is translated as CASSVEPLLLYEQYF.

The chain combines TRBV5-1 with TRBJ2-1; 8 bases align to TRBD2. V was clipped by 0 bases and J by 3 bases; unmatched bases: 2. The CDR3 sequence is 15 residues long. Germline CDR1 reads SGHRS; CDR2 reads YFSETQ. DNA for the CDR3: TGCGCCAGCAGCTTGGAGGGACTAGACTACAATGAGCAGTTCTTC. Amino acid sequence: CASSLEGLDYNEQFF.

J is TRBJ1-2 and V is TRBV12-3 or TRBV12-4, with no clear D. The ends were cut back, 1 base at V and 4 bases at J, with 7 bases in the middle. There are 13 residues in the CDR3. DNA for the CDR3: TGTGCCAGCAGTTTAGACAGCCCCTATGGCTACACCTTC. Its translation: CASSLDSPYGYTF.

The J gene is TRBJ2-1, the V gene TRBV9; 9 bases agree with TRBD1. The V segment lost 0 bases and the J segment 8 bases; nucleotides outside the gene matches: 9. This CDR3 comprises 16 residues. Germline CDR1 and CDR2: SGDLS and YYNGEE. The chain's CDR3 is CASSVASDRGADEQFF. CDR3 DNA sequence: TGTGCCAGCAGCGTAGCTTCGGACAGGGGCGCCGATGAGCAGTTCTTC.

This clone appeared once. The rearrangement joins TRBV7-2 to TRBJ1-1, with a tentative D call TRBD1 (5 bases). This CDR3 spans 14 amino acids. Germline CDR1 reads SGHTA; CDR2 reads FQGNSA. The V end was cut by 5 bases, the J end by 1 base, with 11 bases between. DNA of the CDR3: TGTGCCAGCAGCCCTCGACAGTCGAACACTGAAGCTTTCTTT. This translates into CASSPRQSNTEAFF.

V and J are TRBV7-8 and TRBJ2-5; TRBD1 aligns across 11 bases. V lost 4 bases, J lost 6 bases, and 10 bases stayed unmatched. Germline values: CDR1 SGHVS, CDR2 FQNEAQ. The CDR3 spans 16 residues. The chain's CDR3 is CASSSHIRDRGKTQYF. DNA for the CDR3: TGTGCCAGCAGCTCTCATATCCGGGACAGGGGGAAGACCCAGTACTTC.

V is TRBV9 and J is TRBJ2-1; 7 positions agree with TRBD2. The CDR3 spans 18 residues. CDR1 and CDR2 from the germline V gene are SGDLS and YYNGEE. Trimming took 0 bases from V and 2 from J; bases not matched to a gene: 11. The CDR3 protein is CASSVEVRWSGTYNEQFF. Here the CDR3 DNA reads TGTGCCAGCAGCGTAGAGGTCCGTTGGAGCGGGACCTACAATGAGCAGTTCTTC.

The CDR3 region has the DNA TGTGCCAGCAGCTTTGCGGGGGGGCTATCAGATACGCAGTATTTT. This translates into CASSFAGGLSDTQYF. The rearrangement joins TRBV3-1 (or the pseudogene TRBV3-2) to TRBJ2-3; 9 positions match TRBD2. CDR1 and CDR2 from the germline V gene are LGHDT and YNNKEL (reference sequence). The V and J ends lost 5 bases and 4 bases, in that order; junction bases with no gene match: 7. This CDR3 comprises 15 residues.

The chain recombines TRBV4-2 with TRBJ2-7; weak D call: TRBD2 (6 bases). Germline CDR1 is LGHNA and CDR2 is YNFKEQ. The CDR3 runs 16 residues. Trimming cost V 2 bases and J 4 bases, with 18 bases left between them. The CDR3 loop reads CASSQKVGTGSYEQYF. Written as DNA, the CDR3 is TGTGCCAGCAGCCAAAAAGTGGGGACTGGTTCTTACGAGCAGTACTTC.

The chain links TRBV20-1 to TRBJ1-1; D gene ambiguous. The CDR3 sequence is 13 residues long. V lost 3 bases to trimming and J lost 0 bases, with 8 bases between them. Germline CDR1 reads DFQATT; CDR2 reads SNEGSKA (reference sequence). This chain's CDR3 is CSASNGLNTEAFF. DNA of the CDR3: TGCAGTGCTAGTAACGGGTTGAACACTGAAGCTTTCTTT.

As DNA, the CDR3 is TGTGCCAGCAGGCGAGGACAGAGGGGGGAAAAACTGTTTTTT. Translation gives CASRRGQRGEKLFF. The V gene is TRBV28, the J gene TRBJ1-4, with D possibly TRBD1 on 6 matching bases. The CDR3 covers 14 residues. V dropped 6 bases and J dropped 8 bases, with 16 bases sitting between them. Germline lookup yields CDR1 MDHEN and CDR2 SYDVKM.

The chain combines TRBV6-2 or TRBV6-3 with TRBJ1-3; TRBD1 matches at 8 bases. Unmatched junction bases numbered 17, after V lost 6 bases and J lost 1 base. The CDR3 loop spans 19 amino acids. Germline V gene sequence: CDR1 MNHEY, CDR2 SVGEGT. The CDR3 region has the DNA TGTGCCAGCAGCGGGGCAGGGGGCCGAGGCATCTCGTCTGGAAACACCATATATTTT. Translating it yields CASSGAGGRGISSGNTIYF.

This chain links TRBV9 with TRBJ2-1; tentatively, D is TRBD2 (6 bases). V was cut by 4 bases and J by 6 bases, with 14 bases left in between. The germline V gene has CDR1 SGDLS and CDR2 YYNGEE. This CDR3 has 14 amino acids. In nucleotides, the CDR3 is TGTGCCAGCAGCTGGGGGACTGTCCCCAATGAGCAGTTCTTC. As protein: CASSWGTVPNEQFF.

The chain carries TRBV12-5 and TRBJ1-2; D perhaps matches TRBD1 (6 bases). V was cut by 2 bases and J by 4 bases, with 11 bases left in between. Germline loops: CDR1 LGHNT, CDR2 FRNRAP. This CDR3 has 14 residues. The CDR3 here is CASGLQQGTYGYTF. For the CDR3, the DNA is TGTGCTAGTGGTTTGCAACAGGGTACCTATGGCTACACCTTC.

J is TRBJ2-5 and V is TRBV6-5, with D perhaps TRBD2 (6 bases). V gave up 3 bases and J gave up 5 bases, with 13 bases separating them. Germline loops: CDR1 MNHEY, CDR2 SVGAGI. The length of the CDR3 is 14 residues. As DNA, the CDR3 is TGTGCCAGCAGTTATAAGGCTAGCGTGGAGACCCAGTACTTC. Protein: CASSYKASVETQYF.